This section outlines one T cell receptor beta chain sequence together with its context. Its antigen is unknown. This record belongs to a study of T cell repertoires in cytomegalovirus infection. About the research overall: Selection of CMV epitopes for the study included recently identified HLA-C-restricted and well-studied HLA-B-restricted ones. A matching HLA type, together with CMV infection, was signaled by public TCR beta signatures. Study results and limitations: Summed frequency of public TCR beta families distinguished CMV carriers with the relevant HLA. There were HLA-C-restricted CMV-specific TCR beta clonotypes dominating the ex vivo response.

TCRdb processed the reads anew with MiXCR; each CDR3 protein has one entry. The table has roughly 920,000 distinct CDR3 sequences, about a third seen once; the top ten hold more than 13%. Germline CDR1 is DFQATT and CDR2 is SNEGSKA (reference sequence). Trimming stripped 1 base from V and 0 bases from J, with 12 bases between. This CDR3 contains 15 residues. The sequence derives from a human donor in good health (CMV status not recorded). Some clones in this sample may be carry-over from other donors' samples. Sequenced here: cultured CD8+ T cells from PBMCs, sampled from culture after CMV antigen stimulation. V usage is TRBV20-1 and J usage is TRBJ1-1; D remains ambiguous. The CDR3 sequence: CSARVLGSLNTEAFF. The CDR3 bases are TGCAGTGCTAGAGTACTAGGCAGCTTGAACACTGAAGCTTTCTTT.